This T cell receptor beta chain originates from a study of blood T cell repertoires in COVID-19. CDR3 size: 14 residues. J lost 3 bases, V lost 4 bases, and 6 bases had no gene match. Assay: immunoSEQ multiplex PCR; the TCRdb copy retains only in-frame clones and omits some. The data contain more than 120,000 clones, approximately 87% of them seen just once; the ten biggest clones take up less than 10%. Sequenced: peripheral blood. The rearrangement joins TRBV23-1 to TRBJ2-7; TRBD1 agrees at 7 bases. TRBV23-1 is recorded as an ORF, its role being uncertain. This TCR was sampled from a woman aged 45-65 years with active or convalescent COVID-19. CDR3 sequence (DNA): TGCGCCAGCAGTCCGACAGGGATGAGCTACGAGCAGTACTTC. It codes for CASSPTGMSYEQYF.